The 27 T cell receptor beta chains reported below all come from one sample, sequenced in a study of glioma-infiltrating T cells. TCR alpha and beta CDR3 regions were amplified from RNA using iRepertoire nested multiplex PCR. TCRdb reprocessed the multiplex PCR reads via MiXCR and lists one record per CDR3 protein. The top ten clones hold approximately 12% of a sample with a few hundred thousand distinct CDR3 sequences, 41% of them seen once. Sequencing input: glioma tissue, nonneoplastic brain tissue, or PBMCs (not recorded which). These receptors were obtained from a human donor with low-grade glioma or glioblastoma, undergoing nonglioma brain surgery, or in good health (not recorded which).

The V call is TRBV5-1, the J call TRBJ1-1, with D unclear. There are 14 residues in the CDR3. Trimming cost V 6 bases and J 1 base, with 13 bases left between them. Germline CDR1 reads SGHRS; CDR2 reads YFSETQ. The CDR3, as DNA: TGCGCCAGCACCTCCGCGACGAGGAACACTGAAGCTTTCTTT. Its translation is CASTSATRNTEAFF.

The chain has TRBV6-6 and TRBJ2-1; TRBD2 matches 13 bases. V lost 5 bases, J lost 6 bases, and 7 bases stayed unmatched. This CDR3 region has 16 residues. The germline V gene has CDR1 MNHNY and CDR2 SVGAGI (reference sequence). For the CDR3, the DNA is TGTGCCAGCAGTGATCTTAGGACTAGCGGGAGCAATGAGCAGTTCTTC. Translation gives CASSDLRTSGSNEQFF.

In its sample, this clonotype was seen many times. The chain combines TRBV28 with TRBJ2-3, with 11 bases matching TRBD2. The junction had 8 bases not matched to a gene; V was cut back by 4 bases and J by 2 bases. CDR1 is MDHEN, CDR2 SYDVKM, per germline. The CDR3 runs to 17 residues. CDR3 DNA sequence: TGTGCCAGCAGTTACCCCGGGACTAGCGGATACACAGATACGCAGTATTTT. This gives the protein CASSYPGTSGYTDTQYF.

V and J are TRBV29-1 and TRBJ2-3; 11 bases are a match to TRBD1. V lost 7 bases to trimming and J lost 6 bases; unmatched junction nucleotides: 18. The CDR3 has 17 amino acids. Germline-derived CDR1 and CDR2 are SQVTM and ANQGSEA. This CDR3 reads CSGIIRDRGWGPDTQYF. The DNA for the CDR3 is TGCAGCGGGATAATCCGGGACAGGGGGTGGGGACCGGATACGCAGTATTTT.

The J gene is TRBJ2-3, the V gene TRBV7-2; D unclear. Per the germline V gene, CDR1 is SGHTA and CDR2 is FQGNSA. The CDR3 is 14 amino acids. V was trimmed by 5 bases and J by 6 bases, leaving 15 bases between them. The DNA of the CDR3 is TGTGCCAGCAGCCCCGAGGTCGCTCAGGATACGCAGTATTTT. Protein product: CASSPEVAQDTQYF. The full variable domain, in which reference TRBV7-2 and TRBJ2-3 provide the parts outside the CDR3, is GAGVSQSPSNKVTEKGKDVELRCDPISGHTALYWYRQSLGQGLEFLIYFQGNSAPDKSGLPSDRFSAERTGGSVSTLTIQRTQQEDSAVYLCASSPEVAQDTQYFGPGTRLTVL.

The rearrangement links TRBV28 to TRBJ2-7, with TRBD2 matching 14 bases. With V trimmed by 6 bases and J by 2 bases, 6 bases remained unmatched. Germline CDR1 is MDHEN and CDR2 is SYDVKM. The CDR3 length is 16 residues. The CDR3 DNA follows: TGTGCCAGCAGGCCCGGGACTAGCGGGGGAGCCTACGAGCAGTACTTC. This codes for CASRPGTSGGAYEQYF.

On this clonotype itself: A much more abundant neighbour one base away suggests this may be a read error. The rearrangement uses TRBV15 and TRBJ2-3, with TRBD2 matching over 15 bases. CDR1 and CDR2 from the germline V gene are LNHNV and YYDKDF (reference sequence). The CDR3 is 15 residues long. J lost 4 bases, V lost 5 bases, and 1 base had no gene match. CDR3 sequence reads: CATSWTSGRADTQYF. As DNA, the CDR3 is TGTGCCACCAGCTGGACTAGCGGGAGGGCAGATACGCAGTATTTT.

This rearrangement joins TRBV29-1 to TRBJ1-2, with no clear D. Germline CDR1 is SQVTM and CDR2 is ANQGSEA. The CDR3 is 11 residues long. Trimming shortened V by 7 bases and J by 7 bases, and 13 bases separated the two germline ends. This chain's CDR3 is CSARLSGGYTF. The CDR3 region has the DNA TGCAGCGCTCGCCTGAGCGGTGGCTACACCTTC.

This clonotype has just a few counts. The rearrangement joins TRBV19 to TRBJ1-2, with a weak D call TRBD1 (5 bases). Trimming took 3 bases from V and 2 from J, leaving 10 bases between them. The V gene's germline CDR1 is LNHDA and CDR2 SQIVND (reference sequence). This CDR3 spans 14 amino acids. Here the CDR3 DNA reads TGTGCCAGTAGTATGATCCGGGGCAACTATGGCTACACCTTC. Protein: CASSMIRGNYGYTF.

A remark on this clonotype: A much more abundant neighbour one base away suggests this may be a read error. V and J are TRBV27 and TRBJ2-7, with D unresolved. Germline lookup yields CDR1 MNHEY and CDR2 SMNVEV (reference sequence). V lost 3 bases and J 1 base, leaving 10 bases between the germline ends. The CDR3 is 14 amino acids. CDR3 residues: CASSFLFRSYEQYF. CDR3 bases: TGTGCCAGCAGTTTCTTGTTTAGGTCCTACGAGCAGTACTTC.

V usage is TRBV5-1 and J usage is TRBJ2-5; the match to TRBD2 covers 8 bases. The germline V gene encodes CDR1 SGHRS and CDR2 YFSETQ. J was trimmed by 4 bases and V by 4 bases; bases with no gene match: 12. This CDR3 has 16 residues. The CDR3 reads CASSPGVAGLGETQYF. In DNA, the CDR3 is TGCGCCAGCAGCCCCGGGGTAGCGGGACTCGGAGAGACCCAGTACTTC.

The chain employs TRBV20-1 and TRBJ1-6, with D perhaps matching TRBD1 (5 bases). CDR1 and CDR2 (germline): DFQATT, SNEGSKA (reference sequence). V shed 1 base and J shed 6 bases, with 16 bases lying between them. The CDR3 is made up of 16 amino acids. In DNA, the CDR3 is TGCAGTGCTAGAGCCTTCCGGGGCACCTCTAATTCACCCCTCCACTTT. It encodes CSARAFRGTSNSPLHF.

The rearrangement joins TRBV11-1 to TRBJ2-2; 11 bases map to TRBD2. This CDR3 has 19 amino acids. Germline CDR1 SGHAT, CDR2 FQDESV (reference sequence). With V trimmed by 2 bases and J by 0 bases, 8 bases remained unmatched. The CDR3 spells CASSLSALAGATNTGELFF. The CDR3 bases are TGTGCCAGCAGCTTAAGTGCACTAGCGGGAGCAACGAACACCGGGGAGCTGTTTTTT.

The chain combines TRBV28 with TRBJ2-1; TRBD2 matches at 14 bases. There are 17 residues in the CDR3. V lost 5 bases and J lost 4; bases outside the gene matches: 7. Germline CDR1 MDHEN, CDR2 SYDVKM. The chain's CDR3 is CASSTGLAGVSYNEQFF. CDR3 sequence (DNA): TGTGCCAGCAGTACGGGACTAGCGGGAGTGAGTTACAATGAGCAGTTCTTC.

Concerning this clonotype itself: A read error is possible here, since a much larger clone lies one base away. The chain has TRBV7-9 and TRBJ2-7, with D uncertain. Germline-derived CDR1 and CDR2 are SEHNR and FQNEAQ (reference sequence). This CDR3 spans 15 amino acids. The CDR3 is CASSLSLVRSYEQNF. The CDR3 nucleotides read TGTGCCAGCAGCTTATCGTTGGTCAGGTCCTACGAGCAGAACTTC.

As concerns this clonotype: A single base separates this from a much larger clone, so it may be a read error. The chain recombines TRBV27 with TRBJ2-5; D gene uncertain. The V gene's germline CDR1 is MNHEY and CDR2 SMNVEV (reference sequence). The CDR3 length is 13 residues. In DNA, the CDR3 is TGTGCCAGCAGTTTAATGGTTGGAGAGGCCCAGTACTTC. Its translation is CASSLMVGEAQYF.

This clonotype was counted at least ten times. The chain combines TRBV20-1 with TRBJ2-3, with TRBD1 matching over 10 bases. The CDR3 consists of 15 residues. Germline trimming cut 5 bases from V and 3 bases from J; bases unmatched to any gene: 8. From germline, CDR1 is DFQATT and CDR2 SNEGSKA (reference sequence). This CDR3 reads CSAPPRTGGTDTQYF. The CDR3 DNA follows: TGCAGTGCTCCGCCCAGGACAGGGGGGACAGATACGCAGTATTTT.

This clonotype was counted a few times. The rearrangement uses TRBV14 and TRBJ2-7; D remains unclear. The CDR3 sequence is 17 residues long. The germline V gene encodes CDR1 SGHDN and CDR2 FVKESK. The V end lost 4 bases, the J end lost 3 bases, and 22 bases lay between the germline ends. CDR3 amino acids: CASSLISWGSDRYEQYF. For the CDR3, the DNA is TGTGCCAGCAGCCTTATCAGCTGGGGATCCGATCGCTACGAGCAGTACTTC.

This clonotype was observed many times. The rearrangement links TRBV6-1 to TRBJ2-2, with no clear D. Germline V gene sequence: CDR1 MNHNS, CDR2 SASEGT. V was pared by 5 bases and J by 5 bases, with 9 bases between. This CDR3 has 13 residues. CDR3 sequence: CASSSAYTGELFF. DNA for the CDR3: TGTGCCAGCAGTTCGGCTTATACCGGGGAGCTGTTTTTT.

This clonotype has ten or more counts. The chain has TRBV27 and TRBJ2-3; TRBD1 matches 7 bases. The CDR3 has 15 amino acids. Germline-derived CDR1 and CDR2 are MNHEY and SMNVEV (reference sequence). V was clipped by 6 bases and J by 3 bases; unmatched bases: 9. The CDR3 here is CASSRWTGRTDTQYF. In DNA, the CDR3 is TGTGCCAGCAGCCGCTGGACAGGACGGACAGATACGCAGTATTTT.

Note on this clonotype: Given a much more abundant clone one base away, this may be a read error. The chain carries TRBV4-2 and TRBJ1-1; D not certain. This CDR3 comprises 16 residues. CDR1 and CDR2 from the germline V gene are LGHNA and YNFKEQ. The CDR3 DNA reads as TGTGCCAGCAGCCAAGGCCAGGAAAGGGCGAACACTAAAGCTTTCTTT. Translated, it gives CASSQGQERANTKAFF.

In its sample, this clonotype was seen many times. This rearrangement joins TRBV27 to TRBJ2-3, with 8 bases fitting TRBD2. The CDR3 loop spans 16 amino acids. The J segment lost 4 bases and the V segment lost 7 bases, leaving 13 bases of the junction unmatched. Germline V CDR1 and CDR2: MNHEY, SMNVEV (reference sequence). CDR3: CASNPLGLVSPDTQYF. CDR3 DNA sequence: TGTGCCAGCAACCCACTGGGACTAGTTTCCCCAGATACGCAGTATTTT.

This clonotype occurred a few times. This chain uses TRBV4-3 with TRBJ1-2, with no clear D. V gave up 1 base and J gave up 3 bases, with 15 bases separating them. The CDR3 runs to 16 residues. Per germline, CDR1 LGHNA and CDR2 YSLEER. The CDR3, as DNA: TGCGCCAGCAGCCAAGGAAAGGGAACCAACTACTATGGCTACACCTTC. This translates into CASSQGKGTNYYGYTF.

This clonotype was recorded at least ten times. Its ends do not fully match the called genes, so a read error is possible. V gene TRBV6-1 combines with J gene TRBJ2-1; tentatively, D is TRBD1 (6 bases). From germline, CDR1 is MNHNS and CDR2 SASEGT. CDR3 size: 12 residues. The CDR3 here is CASSRWGQGWVF. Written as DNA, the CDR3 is TGTGCCAGCAGTCGATGGGGGCAGGGATGGGTCTTC.

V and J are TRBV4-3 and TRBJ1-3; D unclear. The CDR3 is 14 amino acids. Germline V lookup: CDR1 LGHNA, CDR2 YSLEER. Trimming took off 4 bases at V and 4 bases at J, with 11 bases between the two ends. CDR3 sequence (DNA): TGCGCCAGCAGCCGGGCAAGGATCGGAAACACCATATATTTT. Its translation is CASSRARIGNTIYF.

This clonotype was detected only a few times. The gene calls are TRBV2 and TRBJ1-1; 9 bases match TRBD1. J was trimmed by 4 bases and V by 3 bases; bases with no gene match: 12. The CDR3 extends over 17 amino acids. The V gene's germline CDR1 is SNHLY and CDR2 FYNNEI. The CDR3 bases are TGTGCCAGCAGTGATGTTGTACAGGGGGCTGGGGGCACTGAAGCTTTCTTT. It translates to CASSDVVQGAGGTEAFF.

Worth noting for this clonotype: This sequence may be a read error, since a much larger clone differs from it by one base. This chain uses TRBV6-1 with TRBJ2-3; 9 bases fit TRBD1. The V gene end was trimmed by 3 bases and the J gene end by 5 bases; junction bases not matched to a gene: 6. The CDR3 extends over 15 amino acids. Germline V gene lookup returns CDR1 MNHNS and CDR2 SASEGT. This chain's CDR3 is CASSDGTGFQDTQYF. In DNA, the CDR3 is TGTGCCAGCAGTGATGGGACAGGGTTCCAAGATACGCAGTATTTT.